The sample holds one count of the clone carrying this T cell receptor beta chain. V dropped 8 bases and J dropped 6; count of bases not matched to a gene: 5. This CDR3 region has 12 residues. Germline CDR1 and CDR2: LNHDA and SQIVND (reference sequence). The data were obtained in a study of blood T cell repertoires in COVID-19. Study overall: Donors in the United States, Italy and Spain gave samples during acute or convalescent COVID-19. PBMCs, B-cell-depleted T cells, or T cells provided the cDNA or gDNA that made up the material.

Original methodology: Reference gene primer amplification in the assay estimated nucleated cell counts. Sequenced by immunoSEQ multiplex PCR; TCRdb stores in-frame clones only, minus some. The V and J calls and clone size come from that table; D and trimming were worked out from the DNA. The data hold around 100,000 clones, with 75% to 90% observed a single time. This rearrangement joins TRBV19 to TRBJ2-3; 7 bases fit TRBD2. The sequenced material came from peripheral blood. The sequence derives from a woman in her fifties or sixties with acute or convalescent COVID-19. The CDR3 here is CASGEGSDTQYF. The CDR3 DNA reads as TGTGCCAGTGGGGAGGGAAGCGATACGCAGTATTTT.